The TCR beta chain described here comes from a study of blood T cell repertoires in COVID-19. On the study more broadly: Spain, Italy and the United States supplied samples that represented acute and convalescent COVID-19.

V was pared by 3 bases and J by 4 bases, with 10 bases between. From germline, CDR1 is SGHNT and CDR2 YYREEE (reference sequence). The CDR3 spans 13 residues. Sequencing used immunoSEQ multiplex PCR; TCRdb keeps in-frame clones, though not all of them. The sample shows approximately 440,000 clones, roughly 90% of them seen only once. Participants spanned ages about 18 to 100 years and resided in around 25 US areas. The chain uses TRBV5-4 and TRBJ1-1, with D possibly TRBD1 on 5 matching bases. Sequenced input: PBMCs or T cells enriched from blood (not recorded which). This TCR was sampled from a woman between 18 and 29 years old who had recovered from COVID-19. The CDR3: CASSSGGSTEAFF. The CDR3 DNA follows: TGTGCCAGCAGCTCCGGGGGTAGCACTGAAGCTTTCTTT.